These T cell receptor beta chains were read from a single sample in a study of T cells in Graves' hyperthyroidism and ophthalmopathy. MiXCR, applied by TCRdb to the multiplex PCR reads, yields one record per CDR3 protein. Of under 400,000 distinct CDR3 sequences listed, roughly 15% are singletons. The sequenced sample was blood. The source of these receptors is a man aged 25-40 years with Graves' hyperthyroidism. The CDR3 runs from the conserved cysteine through the conserved F or W. The D gene is left open where the match is weak. Some rows mark clone size as missing; the rest say once, few, many or name a class of expanded clone.

cdr3_aa	cdr3_nt	clone_size	v_call	d_call	j_call
CASNGFGQPQHF	TGTGCCAGCAACGGGTTCGGTCAGCCCCAGCATTTT	few	TRBV28	.	TRBJ1-5
CASGPGTSRDEQFF	TGCGCCAGCGGCCCCGGGACTAGTCGCGATGAGCAGTTCTTC	.	TRBV5-1	TRBD2	TRBJ2-1
CASSYSGFGNTIYF	TGTGCCAGCAGTTACTCAGGGTTCGGAAACACCATATATTTT	many	TRBV6-5	.	TRBJ1-3
CASTPGGMNTEAFF	TGTGCCAGCACCCCCGGTGGGATGAACACTGAAGCTTTCTTT	many	TRBV12-3/TRBV12-4	.	TRBJ1-1
CASSLLPGLEQFF	TGTGCCAGCAGCCTACTCCCGGGTTTAGAGCAGTTCTTC	many	TRBV11-3	.	TRBJ2-1
CASSPRAPGETQYF	TGTGCCAGCAGCCCACGAGCCCCTGGGGAGACCCAGTACTTC	many	TRBV7-2	.	TRBJ2-5
CASSLVGAAYEQYF	TGTGCCAGCAGCCTCGTTGGGGCTGCCTACGAGCAGTACTTC	.	TRBV27	.	TRBJ2-7
CASSFQTGPVYGYTF	TGTGCCAGCAGTTTCCAGACAGGGCCCGTCTATGGCTACACCTTC	.	TRBV28	TRBD1	TRBJ1-2
CASSPPNRVSNTGELFF	TGTGCCAGCTCACCACCCAACAGGGTTTCTAACACCGGGGAGCTGTTTTTT	few	TRBV18	.	TRBJ2-2
CASLREGWSTDTQYF	TGTGCCAGCCTGCGGGAGGGGTGGAGCACAGATACGCAGTATTTT	many	TRBV2	TRBD2	TRBJ2-3
CASFPGTSGRIEQFF	TGTGCCAGCTTCCCCGGGACTAGCGGGAGGATTGAGCAGTTCTTC	many	TRBV2	TRBD2	TRBJ2-1
CASSLQGLAGDTQYF	TGTGCCAGCAGCTTACAGGGACTAGCGGGCGATACGCAGTATTTT	.	TRBV7-9	TRBD2	TRBJ2-3
CASSPAGTGYGYTF	TGTGCCAGCAGCCCGGCCGGGACAGGCTATGGCTACACCTTC	.	TRBV5-4	TRBD1	TRBJ1-2
CASSLRDFSYEQYF	TGTGCCAGCAGCTTAAGGGACTTCTCCTACGAGCAGTACTTC	many	TRBV7-9	.	TRBJ2-7
CASAGTGSTDTQYF	TGTGCCAGTGCCGGGACAGGGAGCACAGATACGCAGTATTTT	many	TRBV2	TRBD1	TRBJ2-3
CASSLVFSFRNQPQHF	TGTGCCAGCAGCTTAGTCTTCAGTTTTCGGAATCAGCCCCAGCATTTT	many	TRBV7-8	.	TRBJ1-5
CASSYSGTGNNEQYF	TGTGCCAGCAGTTATAGCGGGACTGGGAATAATGAGCAGTACTTC	many	TRBV6-1	TRBD2	TRBJ2-7
CASSPSGGYAFF	TGTGCCAGCAGCCCCTCGGGGGGATACGCTTTCTTT	.	TRBV3-1	.	TRBJ1-1
CASSPTRGVGVHEAFF	TGTGCCAGCTCACCCACTAGAGGGGTGGGTGTCCATGAAGCTTTCTTT	few	TRBV18	.	TRBJ1-1
CAISHLETEQYF	TGTGCCATCAGTCACCTAGAGACCGAGCAGTACTTC	.	TRBV10-3	.	TRBJ2-7
CSARDLAGQYF	TGCAGTGCTAGAGATCTAGCGGGGCAGTACTTC	many	TRBV20-1	TRBD2	TRBJ2-7
CASSLGGNSYNEQFF	TGTGCCAGCAGCTTAGGAGGGAACTCCTACAATGAGCAGTTCTTC	many	TRBV11-2	.	TRBJ2-1
CASSSTPGLAGANTGELFF	TGTGCCAGCAGCTCCACCCCGGGACTAGCGGGAGCGAACACCGGGGAGCTGTTTTTT	few	TRBV12-3/TRBV12-4	TRBD2	TRBJ2-2
CASSERATGGNGYTF	TGTGCCAGCAGTGAACGAGCGACAGGGGGGAATGGCTACACCTTC	few	TRBV6-1	TRBD1	TRBJ1-2
CASSSDIFYEQYF	TGTGCCAGCAGTTCCGACATCTTCTACGAGCAGTACTTC	many	TRBV12-3/TRBV12-4	.	TRBJ2-7
CASSFLEGSNEQFF	TGTGCCAGCAGCTTTTTGGAGGGTTCCAATGAGCAGTTCTTC	.	TRBV5-4	.	TRBJ2-1